A selection of T cell receptor beta chains follows, all from one sample in a study of naive and memory T cell subsets. Each CDR3 protein is one row after TCRdb ran MiXCR on the UMI-ligation and nested PCR reads. The table records roughly 27,000 distinct CDR3 sequences, 9.5% to 12% of them present only once. What was sequenced was effector memory CD4+ T cells from blood. These receptors all stem from a human donor in good health. Both conserved end residues are part of each CDR3. D genes are given only for firm matches. Size values are once, few and many counts, or a class for expanded clones, and some rows have none.

few TRBJ2-3 - TRBV7-3 CASTNPGVDTQYF TGTGCCAGCACCAACCCGGGGGTGGATACGCAGTATTTT
many TRBJ2-3 - TRBV7-2 CASSSSPRADTQYF TGTGCCAGCAGCTCCTCCCCCCGGGCAGATACGCAGTATTTT
many TRBJ1-3 - TRBV7-6 CASSLGVRASSGNTIYF TGTGCCAGCAGCTTAGGGGTGAGGGCCAGCTCTGGAAACACCATATATTTT
few TRBJ2-1 TRBD2 TRBV6-2/TRBV6-3 CASTYGTSGTNEQFF TGTGCCAGCACTTACGGGACTAGCGGGACCAATGAGCAGTTCTTC
- TRBJ2-2 - TRBV11-3 CASRPDSFTGELFF TGTGCCAGCAGGCCTGACAGCTTCACCGGGGAGCTGTTTTTT
- TRBJ2-2 - TRBV28 CASVWAGGTGELFF -
many TRBJ1-2 - TRBV4-2 CASSQASRVKGGSYGYTF TGTGCCAGCAGCCAAGCATCCAGGGTCAAAGGGGGGTCCTATGGCTACACCTTC
many TRBJ1-1 - TRBV12-3/TRBV12-4 CASSLWTVNTEAFF TGTGCCAGCAGTCTTTGGACTGTGAACACTGAAGCTTTCTTT
- TRBJ2-3 - TRBV6-1 CASSRYQRQIVNTDTQYF TGTGCCAGCAGTCGCTACCAAAGACAGATTGTTAACACAGATACGCAGTATTTT
many TRBJ2-6 - TRBV20-1 CSARIPRDGANVLTF TGCAGTGCTCGGATCCCCCGGGACGGGGCCAACGTCCTGACTTTC
few TRBJ2-3 TRBD1 TRBV6-1 CATGQGVKGTQYF TGTGCCACCGGACAGGGAGTGAAGGGTACGCAGTATTTT
medium-sized TRBJ1-2 TRBD1 TRBV6-6 CASSSTGQAYGYTF TGTGCCAGCAGTTCAACGGGACAGGCGTATGGCTACACCTTC
few TRBJ2-1 TRBD1 TRBV11-1 CASSRQGEGEQFF TGTGCCAGCAGCCGACAGGGAGAGGGTGAGCAGTTCTTC
few TRBJ2-1 - TRBV7-2 CASSRGLGGGTGGEQFF TGTGCCAGCAGCCGGGGGCTTGGAGGGGGCACGGGAGGTGAGCAGTTCTTC
medium-sized TRBJ2-7 - TRBV12-3/TRBV12-4 CASSLRGDTQSPYEQYF TGTGCCAGCAGTTTAAGGGGGGACACCCAATCCCCCTACGAGCAGTACTTC
- TRBJ2-7 - TRBV11-2 CASSPTPRYEQYF TGTGCCAGCAGCCCGACGCCGAGATACGAGCAGTACTTC
few TRBJ2-6 - TRBV7-3 CASSLMGAGANVLTF TGTGCCAGCAGCTTAATGGGGGCTGGGGCCAACGTCCTGACTTTC
- TRBJ1-5 - TRBV4-3 CASSQEWGGDQPQHF TGCGCCAGCAGCCAAGAATGGGGCGGAGATCAGCCCCAGCATTTT
- TRBJ2-3 - TRBV18 CASSPRTGRGTDTQYF TGTGCCAGCTCACCAAGGACAGGGAGGGGCACAGATACGCAGTATTTT
many TRBJ2-3 TRBD2 TRBV12-3/TRBV12-4 CAINLAGASDTQYF TGTGCCATCAACCTAGCGGGGGCCTCGGATACGCAGTATTTT
many TRBJ2-7 - TRBV5-1 CASSRSYDVTGSYEQYF TGCGCCAGCAGCCGATCTTATGATGTTACCGGGTCCTACGAGCAGTACTTC
many TRBJ2-5 - TRBV7-2 CASSSRQDWGETQYF TGTGCCAGCAGCTCCCGACAGGACTGGGGTGAGACCCAGTACTTC
few TRBJ2-1 - TRBV11-3 CASSSRRRSDEQFF TGTGCCAGCAGCTCGAGAAGGCGTTCTGATGAGCAGTTCTTC
many TRBJ2-4 - TRBV20-1 CSAPGPFKNIQYF TGCAGTGCTCCCGGGCCGTTCAAAAACATTCAGTACTTC
- TRBJ2-6 - TRBV30 CAWSGGSGANVLTF TGTGCCTGGAGTGGGGGTTCTGGGGCCAACGTCCTGACTTTC
medium-sized TRBJ2-1 - TRBV19 CASSSVGQSSYNEQFF TGTGCCAGTAGTTCAGTCGGACAGAGCTCCTACAATGAGCAGTTCTTC
many TRBJ2-3 TRBD2 TRBV20-1 CSATPPGTSGGWTDTQYF TGCAGTGCTACACCGCCCGGGACTAGCGGGGGGTGGACAGATACGCAGTATTTT
many TRBJ2-5 - TRBV12-3/TRBV12-4 CASSLAKRQETQYF TGTGCCAGCAGTTTGGCCAAGCGGCAAGAGACCCAGTACTTC
- TRBJ1-1 - TRBV20-1 CSARDPPGTSNTEAFF TGCAGTGCTAGAGATCCGCCAGGGACCTCGAACACTGAAGCTTTCTTT
many TRBJ2-5 - TRBV27 CASSFQETQYF TGTGCCAGCAGTTTTCAAGAGACCCAGTACTTC
- TRBJ1-1 - TRBV14 CASSQGMNTAVTEAFF TGTGCCAGCAGCCAGGGCATGAACACAGCGGTCACTGAAGCTTTCTTT
few TRBJ2-7 TRBD1 TRBV11-1 CASSTQGAVDGEQYF TGTGCCAGCAGCACCCAGGGGGCTGTCGATGGCGAGCAGTACTTC
few TRBJ1-4 TRBD1 TRBV3-1 CASSPTGPSNEKLFF TGTGCCAGCAGCCCGACAGGGCCGTCTAATGAAAAACTGTTTTTT
few TRBJ1-1 - TRBV5-1 CASSLGSGWPEAFF TGCGCCAGCAGCTTGGGGTCGGGTTGGCCTGAAGCTTTCTTT
few TRBJ2-2 - TRBV7-9 CASSLGAGFFTGELFF TGTGCCAGCAGCTTAGGTGCCGGTTTTTTCACCGGGGAGCTGTTTTTT
- TRBJ2-1 TRBD1 TRBV5-4 CASSLGQGSYNEQFF TGTGCCAGCAGCTTGGGACAGGGGTCCTACAATGAGCAGTTCTTC
- TRBJ1-2 - TRBV18 CASSPATDSNYGYTF TGTGCCAGCTCACCCGCGACAGACTCTAACTATGGCTACACCTTC
many TRBJ2-3 TRBD2 TRBV19 CASSPFLAGGGKQYF TGTGCCAGTAGTCCCTTCCTAGCGGGAGGCGGAAAGCAGTATTTT
- TRBJ1-6 - TRBV7-2 CASSRSGTPNSPLHF TGTGCCAGCAGCCGGTCAGGGACCCCTAATTCACCCCTCCACTTT
few TRBJ2-7 - TRBV6-5 CASSYGARGARYF TGTGCCAGCAGTTACGGGGCGAGGGGGGCGCGGTACTTC
many TRBJ2-5 TRBD2 TRBV28 CASKLAGGVLKTQYF TGTGCCAGCAAGTTAGCGGGGGGTGTATTAAAGACCCAGTACTTC
many TRBJ1-1 - TRBV28 CASSLRYQGTEAFF TGTGCCAGCAGTTTACGGTACCAGGGGACTGAAGCTTTCTTT
few TRBJ1-1 TRBD1 TRBV5-1 CASSSRQGNMNTEAFF TGCGCCAGCAGCTCCCGACAGGGTAACATGAACACTGAAGCTTTCTTT
few TRBJ1-3 - TRBV6-1 CASSLSGNTIYF TGTGCCAGCAGTCTCTCTGGAAACACCATATATTTT
many TRBJ2-5 - TRBV20-1 CSAARSGVRETQYF TGCAGTGCTGCCCGCAGCGGAGTCAGAGAGACCCAGTACTTC
few TRBJ2-1 - TRBV27 CASSLTSVHYNEQFF TGTGCCAGCAGTTTAACCAGCGTCCACTACAATGAGCAGTTCTTC
many TRBJ2-1 TRBD2 TRBV5-6 CASSLVAGRVHEQFF TGTGCCAGCAGCTTGGTAGCGGGGAGAGTCCATGAGCAGTTCTTC
many TRBJ2-1 TRBD2 TRBV30 CAWCTGGGAMNEQFF TGTGCCTGGTGTACGGGAGGGGGGGCTATGAATGAGCAGTTCTTC
many TRBJ2-2 - TRBV12-3/TRBV12-4 CASSSRSANTGELFF TGTGCCAGCAGTTCTAGGAGCGCGAACACCGGGGAGCTGTTTTTT
- TRBJ2-5 - TRBV5-4 CASSLDARETQYF TGTGCCAGCAGCTTGGACGCCCGGGAGACCCAGTACTTC
- TRBJ1-1 - TRBV6-1 CASKIAENTEAFF TGTGCCAGCAAGATCGCTGAGAACACTGAAGCTTTCTTT
many TRBJ1-5 - TRBV6-5 CASRGAFNQPQHF TGTGCCAGCAGGGGGGCCTTTAATCAGCCCCAGCATTTT
many TRBJ2-7 TRBD1 TRBV4-2 CASSQTRTGPEQYF TGTGCCAGCAGCCAGACAAGGACAGGCCCCGAGCAGTACTTC
few TRBJ2-1 - TRBV14 CASPVAFRGVNEQFF TGTGCCAGCCCTGTAGCGTTCAGGGGGGTCAATGAGCAGTTCTTC